This T cell receptor beta chain was recorded in a study of T cells in Graves' hyperthyroidism and ophthalmopathy. On the study more broadly: Peripheral blood was secured at the point of initial diagnosis, before any treatment.

The CDR3 extends over 16 amino acids. V was pared by 4 bases and J by 7 bases, with 9 bases of the junction left unmatched. Germline-derived CDR1 and CDR2 are SGHKS and YYEKEE (reference sequence). The source material, RNA transcripts, was used to amplify TCR beta CDR3 regions. In the first-round RT-PCR of the TCR CDR3, the HTBI primer set was used. TCRdb ran MiXCR on the multiplex PCR reads and lists one entry per CDR3 protein. The sample yields about 270,000 distinct CDR3 sequences, nearly 15% seen once. This chain connects TRBV5-5 to TRBJ2-7; 15 nucleotides agree with TRBD2. The sequencing input was blood. The origin of this receptor is a woman between 50 and 59 years old with Graves' hyperthyroidism that later progressed to Graves' ophthalmopathy. The CDR3 spells CASSPPGLAGGGEQYF. The CDR3, as DNA: TGTGCCAGCAGCCCGCCGGGACTAGCGGGAGGTGGTGAGCAGTACTTC.